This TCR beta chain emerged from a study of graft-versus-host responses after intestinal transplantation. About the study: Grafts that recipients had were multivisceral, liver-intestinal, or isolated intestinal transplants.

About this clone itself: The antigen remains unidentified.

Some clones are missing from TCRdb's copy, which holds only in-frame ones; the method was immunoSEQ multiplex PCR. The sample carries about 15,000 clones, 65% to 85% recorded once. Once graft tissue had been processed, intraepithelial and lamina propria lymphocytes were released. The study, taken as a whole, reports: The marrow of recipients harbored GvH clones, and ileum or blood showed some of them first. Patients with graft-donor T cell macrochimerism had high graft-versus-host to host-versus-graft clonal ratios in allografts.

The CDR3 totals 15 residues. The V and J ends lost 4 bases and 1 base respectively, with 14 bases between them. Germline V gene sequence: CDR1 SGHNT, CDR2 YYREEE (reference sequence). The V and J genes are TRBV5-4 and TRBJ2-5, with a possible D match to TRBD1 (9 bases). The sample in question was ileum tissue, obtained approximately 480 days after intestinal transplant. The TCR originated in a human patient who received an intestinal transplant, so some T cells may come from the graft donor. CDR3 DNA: TGTGCCAGCAGCCGGGGGGGACAGGGCCAAGAGACCCAGTACTTC. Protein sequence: CASSRGGQGQETQYF.